This entry is about one TCR beta chain. Libraries were prepared by immunoSEQ multiplex PCR; TCRdb keeps only in-frame clonotypes and omits some of them. The sample gives some 70,000 clones, around 90% of which show up once; about 0.95% is in the top ten. This entry comes from a study of OX40 agonist ivuxolimab in advanced cancers. Study at large: Ivuxolimab, an agonist antibody against OX40 (CD134), was given to patients. Patients with hepatocellular carcinoma, melanoma, renal cell or head and neck cancer made up the dose-escalation patients. While on treatment, patients had intravenous ivuxolimab at 0.01 to 10 mg/kg every 2 weeks.

This CDR3 contains 16 residues. Germline assignment: CDR1 SQVTM and CDR2 ANQGSEA. The trim removed 4 bases at V and 1 base at J, leaving 11 bases unmatched. Blood specimens came from baseline, cycle 4 day 1, and cycle 7 day 1. V and J are TRBV29-1 and TRBJ1-1; 8 bases are shared with TRBD1. The source is an adult with an advanced solid tumor such as melanoma, head and neck, liver or kidney cancer. Material: CD4+ or CD8+ T cells sorted from blood, obtained in a trial of the OX40 agonist ivuxolimab. As DNA, the CDR3 is TGCAGCGTTGGTGGTGCGACAGGGGTAGGGAACACTGAAGCTTTCTTT. Protein sequence: CSVGGATGVGNTEAFF.